This TCR beta chain was sequenced in a study of T cell repertoires in cytomegalovirus infection. TCRdb re-called the reads with MiXCR, one entry per CDR3 protein. The sample records some 230,000 distinct CDR3 sequences, roughly 20% being singletons. This clonotype turned up a few times. Its target is unknown. Regarding the study as a whole: HLA-C-restricted, CMV-specific TCR beta clonotypes were dominant ex vivo.

The CDR3 spans 15 residues. V lost 2 bases and J lost 3; bases outside the gene matches: 2. The germline CDR1 and CDR2 sequences are MDHEN and SYDVKM. Source material: CD8+ T cells from PBMCs. This clonotype was sampled from a human donor in good health (CMV status not recorded). Some clones in this sample may be carry-over from other donors' samples. The V and J genes are TRBV28 and TRBJ2-3; 10 bases align to TRBD2. CDR3 sequence: CASSLERGGTDTQYF. The CDR3 DNA sequence: TGTGCCAGCAGTTTAGAGCGGGGGGGGACAGATACGCAGTATTTT.